The 10 T cell receptor beta chains in this list originate from one sample, sequenced in a study of shared clonotypes between healthy human individuals. Sequenced by immunoSEQ multiplex PCR; TCRdb stores in-frame clones only, minus some. This sample has about 2.4 million clones, with 85% to 95% found just once. Sequenced sample: naive CD4+ T cells sorted from blood. Described subset: CD45RA+ positively selected. Receptor source: a man younger than 35 in good health.

As concerns this clone: Additional DNA sequences in this sample encode the identical CDR3. The chain uses TRBV10-3 and TRBJ2-3; D is undetermined. The length of the CDR3 is 13 residues. Trimming pared 6 bases from V and 0 bases from J, leaving 7 bases between. Germline CDR1 and CDR2: ENHRY and SYGVKD. CDR3 DNA: TGTGCCATCAGCCCCGGGAGCACAGATACGCAGTATTTT. It codes for CAISPGSTDTQYF.

V gene TRBV6-1 combines with J gene TRBJ2-3, with 8 bases that match TRBD1. Germline values: CDR1 MNHNS, CDR2 SASEGT. The CDR3 length is 16 residues. The ends lost 3 bases at V and 3 bases at J; junction bases unmatched: 8. The CDR3 protein is CASSEKGRGRTDTQYF. CDR3 DNA: TGTGCCAGCAGTGAGAAGGGCAGGGGGCGTACAGATACGCAGTATTTT.

This chain connects TRBV10-2 to TRBJ2-5; 7 bases line up with TRBD1. The CDR3 totals 15 residues. Germline-derived CDR1 and CDR2 are WSHSY and SAAADI. The V and J ends lost 8 bases and 2 bases, in that order; junction bases with no gene match: 11. CDR3 sequence (DNA): TGCGCCAGCTCCCCACAGGGGAGTCCTCAAGAGACCCAGTACTTC. Residues: CASSPQGSPQETQYF.

The chain carries TRBV9 and TRBJ2-2, with 8 bases aligning to TRBD1. The germline CDR1 and CDR2 sequences are SGDLS and YYNGEE. The CDR3 loop spans 15 amino acids. With 6 bases clipped from V and 4 bases from J, the junction kept 8 bases outside the gene matches. CDR3 nucleotides: TGTGCCAGCACCCTAGGACAGGGAAGCACCGGGGAGCTGTTTTTT. Protein product: CASTLGQGSTGELFF.

As concerns this clone: This CDR3 is also generated by other DNA sequences in the sample. The J gene is TRBJ2-7, the V gene TRBV6-5; TRBD1 agrees at 9 bases. V lost 6 bases, J lost 5 bases, and 5 bases stayed unmatched. In germline, CDR1 is MNHEY, CDR2 SVGAGI. The CDR3 spans 13 residues. CDR3 protein: CASRRQGGNEQYF. The CDR3 DNA is TGTGCCAGCAGGCGACAGGGGGGCAACGAGCAGTACTTC.

The V call is TRBV9, the J call TRBJ2-3; 7 nucleotides line up with TRBD1. CDR3 length equals 16 residues. The germline gives CDR1 SGDLS, CDR2 YYNGEE. J gave up 0 bases and V 2 bases, and 6 bases lay outside the gene matches. CDR3 residues: CASSVTGEFSTDTQYF. Here the CDR3 DNA reads TGTGCCAGCAGCGTTACAGGGGAATTTAGCACAGATACGCAGTATTTT. Full variable domain (remainder filled in from reference TRBV9 and TRBJ2-3): DSGVTQTPKHLITATGQRVTLRCSPRSGDLSVYWYQQSLDQGLQFLIQYYNGEERAKGNILERFSAQQFPDLHSELNLSSLELGDSALYFCASSVTGEFSTDTQYFGPGTRLTVL.

This clone has only one observation. The sample contains more than one DNA sequence encoding this CDR3. The chain combines TRBV11-2 with TRBJ2-7; D gene ambiguous. The CDR3 consists of 13 residues. Trimming left V 1 base short and J 3 bases short, with 7 bases between. Germline lookup yields CDR1 SGHAT and CDR2 FQNNGV. The CDR3 DNA reads as TGTGCCAGCAGCTTAGGCCAGAGCTACGAGCAGTACTTC. It is translated as CASSLGQSYEQYF.

This sequence joins TRBV5-1 and TRBJ2-7; D is unresolved. The CDR3 spans 15 residues. Germline CDR1 SGHRS, CDR2 YFSETQ. Trimming removed 0 bases at V and 1 base at J, with 11 bases between. The CDR3 is CASSLAQTGSYEQYF. The CDR3 DNA sequence: TGCGCCAGCAGCTTGGCCCAGACCGGGTCCTACGAGCAGTACTTC.

The CDR3 bases are TGTGCCAGTAGGCCGATAGGGGCAAAGGTCGGCGGGGAGCTGTTTTTT. It yields the protein CASRPIGAKVGGELFF. This chain uses TRBV19 with TRBJ2-2, with D possibly being TRBD1 (5 bases). Between the trimmed V and J ends, which lost 6 bases and 7 bases, there was a span of 21 bases. The CDR3 contains 16 residues. Germline V gene data show CDR1 as LNHDA and CDR2 as SQIVND (reference sequence).

This clone was detected once. In nucleotides, the CDR3 is TGTGCCAGCAGCCAAAGGCGACTAGGGGGTGAGCAGTTCTTC. Encoded protein: CASSQRRLGGEQFF. The chain employs TRBV11-2 and TRBJ2-1; the D gene could be TRBD1 or TRBD2 (6 bases each). The germline V gene has CDR1 SGHAT and CDR2 FQNNGV. The CDR3 runs to 14 residues. Trimming shortened V by 5 bases and J by 9 bases, and 17 bases separated the two germline ends.